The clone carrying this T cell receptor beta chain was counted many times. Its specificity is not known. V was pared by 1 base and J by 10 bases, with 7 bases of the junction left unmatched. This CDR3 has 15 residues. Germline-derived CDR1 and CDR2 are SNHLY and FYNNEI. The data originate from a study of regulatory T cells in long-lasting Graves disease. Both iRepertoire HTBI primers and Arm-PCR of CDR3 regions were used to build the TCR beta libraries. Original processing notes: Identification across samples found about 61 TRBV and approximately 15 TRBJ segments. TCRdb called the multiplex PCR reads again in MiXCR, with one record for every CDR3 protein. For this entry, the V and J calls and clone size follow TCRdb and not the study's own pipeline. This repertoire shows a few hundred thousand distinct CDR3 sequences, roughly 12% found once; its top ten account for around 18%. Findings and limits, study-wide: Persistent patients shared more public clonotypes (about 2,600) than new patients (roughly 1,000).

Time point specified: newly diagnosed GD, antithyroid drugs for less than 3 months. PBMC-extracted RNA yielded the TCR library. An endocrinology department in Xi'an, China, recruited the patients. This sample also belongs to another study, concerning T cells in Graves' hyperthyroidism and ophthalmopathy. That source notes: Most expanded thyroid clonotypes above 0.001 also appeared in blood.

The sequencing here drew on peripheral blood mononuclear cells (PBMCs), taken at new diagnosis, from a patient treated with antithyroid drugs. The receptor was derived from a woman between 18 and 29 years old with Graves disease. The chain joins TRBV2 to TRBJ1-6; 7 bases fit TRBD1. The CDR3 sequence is CASSEGRGLGSPLHF. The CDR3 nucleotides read TGTGCCAGCAGTGAAGGGAGGGGGCTCGGGTCACCCCTCCACTTT. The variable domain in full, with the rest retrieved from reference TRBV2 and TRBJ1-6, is EPEVTQTPSHQVTQMGQEVILRCVPISNHLYFYWYRQILGQKVEFLVSFYNNEISEKSEIFDDQFSVERPDGSNFTLKIRSTKLEDSAMYFCASSEGRGLGSPLHFGNGTRLTVT.